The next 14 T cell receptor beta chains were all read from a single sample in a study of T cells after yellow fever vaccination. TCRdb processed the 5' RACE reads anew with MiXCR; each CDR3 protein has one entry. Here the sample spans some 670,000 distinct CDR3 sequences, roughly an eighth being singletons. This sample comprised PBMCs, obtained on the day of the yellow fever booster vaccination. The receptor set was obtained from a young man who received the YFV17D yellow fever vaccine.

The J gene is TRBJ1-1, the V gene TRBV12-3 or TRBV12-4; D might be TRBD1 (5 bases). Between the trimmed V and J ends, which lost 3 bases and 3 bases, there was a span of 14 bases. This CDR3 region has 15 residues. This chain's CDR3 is CASSLEGPGDTEAFF. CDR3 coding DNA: TGTGCCAGCAGTTTGGAGGGTCCGGGGGACACTGAAGCTTTCTTT.

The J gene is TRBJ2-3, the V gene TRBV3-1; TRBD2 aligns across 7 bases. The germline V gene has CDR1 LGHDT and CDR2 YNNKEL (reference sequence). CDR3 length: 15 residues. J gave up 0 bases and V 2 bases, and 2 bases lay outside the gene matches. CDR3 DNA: TGTGCCAGCAGCCAATGGGAGGGAAGCACAGATACGCAGTATTTT. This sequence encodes CASSQWEGSTDTQYF.

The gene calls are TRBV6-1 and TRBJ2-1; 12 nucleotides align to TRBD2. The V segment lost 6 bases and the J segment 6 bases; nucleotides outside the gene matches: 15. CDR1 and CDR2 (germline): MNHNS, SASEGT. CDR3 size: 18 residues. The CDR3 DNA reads TGTGCCAGCAGAAACCGCCCGTTACTAGCGGGAGGTTCCAATGAGCAGTTCTTC. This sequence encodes CASRNRPLLAGGSNEQFF.

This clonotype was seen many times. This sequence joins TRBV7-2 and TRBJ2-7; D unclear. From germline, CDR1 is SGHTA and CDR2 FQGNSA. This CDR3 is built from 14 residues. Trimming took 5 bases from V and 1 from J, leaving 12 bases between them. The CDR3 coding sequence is TGTGCCAGCAGCCCCGGATTCGGATCCTACGAGCAGTACTTC. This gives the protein CASSPGFGSYEQYF.

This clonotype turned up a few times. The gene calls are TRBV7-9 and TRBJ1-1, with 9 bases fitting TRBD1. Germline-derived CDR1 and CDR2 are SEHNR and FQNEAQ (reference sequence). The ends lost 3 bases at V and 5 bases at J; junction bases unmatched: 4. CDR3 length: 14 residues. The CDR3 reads CASSFGQGPTEAFF. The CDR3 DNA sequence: TGTGCCAGCAGCTTTGGACAGGGGCCGACTGAAGCTTTCTTT.

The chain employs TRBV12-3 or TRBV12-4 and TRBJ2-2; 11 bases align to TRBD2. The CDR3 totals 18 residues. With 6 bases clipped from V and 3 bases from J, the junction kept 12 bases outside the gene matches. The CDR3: CASSRELSLAGDTGELFF. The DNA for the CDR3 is TGTGCCAGCAGCCGAGAGCTCTCACTAGCGGGAGACACCGGGGAGCTGTTTTTT.

This chain's CDR3 is CASSLAGGSGAGETQYF. In DNA form, the CDR3 reads TGTGCCAGCAGCTTAGCTGGTGGTAGCGGGGCTGGAGAGACCCAGTACTTC. The chain carries TRBV7-2 and TRBJ2-5, with TRBD2 identical over 8 bases. Germline assignment: CDR1 SGHTA and CDR2 FQGNSA. The J segment lost 4 bases and the V segment lost 0 bases, leaving 10 bases of the junction unmatched. The CDR3 loop spans 17 amino acids.

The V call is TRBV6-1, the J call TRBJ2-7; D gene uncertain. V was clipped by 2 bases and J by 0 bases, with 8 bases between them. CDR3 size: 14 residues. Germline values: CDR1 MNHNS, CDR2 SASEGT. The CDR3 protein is CASSERPGSYEQYF. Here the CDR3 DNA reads TGTGCCAGCAGTGAACGGCCGGGCTCCTACGAGCAGTACTTC.

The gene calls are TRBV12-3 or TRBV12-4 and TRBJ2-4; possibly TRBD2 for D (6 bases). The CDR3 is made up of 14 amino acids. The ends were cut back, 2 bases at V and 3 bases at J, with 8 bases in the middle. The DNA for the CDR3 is TGTGCCAGCAGTTTAAGGGGAGGCAAAAACATTCAGTACTTC. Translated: CASSLRGGKNIQYF.

CDR3: CSASNSYEQYF. The CDR3 DNA reads TGCAGTGCTAGTAATTCCTACGAGCAGTACTTC. The chain links TRBV20-1 to TRBJ2-7; no clear D gene. Germline CDR1 is DFQATT and CDR2 is SNEGSKA (reference sequence). The V gene lost 3 bases and the J gene lost 1 base, with 4 bases spanning the gap. The CDR3 is made up of 11 amino acids.

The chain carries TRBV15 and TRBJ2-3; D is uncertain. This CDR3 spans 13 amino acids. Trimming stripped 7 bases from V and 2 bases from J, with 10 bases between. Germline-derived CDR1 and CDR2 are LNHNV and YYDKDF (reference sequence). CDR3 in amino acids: CATMYGYTDTQYF. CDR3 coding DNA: TGTGCCACCATGTACGGCTACACAGATACGCAGTATTTT.

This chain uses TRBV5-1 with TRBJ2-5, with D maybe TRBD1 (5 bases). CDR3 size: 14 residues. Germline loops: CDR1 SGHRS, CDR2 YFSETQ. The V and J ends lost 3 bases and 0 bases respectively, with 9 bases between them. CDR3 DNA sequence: TGCGCCAGCAGCTCCTCAGGGTACCAAGAGACCCAGTACTTC. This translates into CASSSSGYQETQYF.

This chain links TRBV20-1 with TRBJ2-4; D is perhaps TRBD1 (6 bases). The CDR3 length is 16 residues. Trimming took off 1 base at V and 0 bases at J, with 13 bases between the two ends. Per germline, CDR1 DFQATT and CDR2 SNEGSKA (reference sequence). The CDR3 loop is CSARADSGKAKNIQYF. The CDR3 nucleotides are TGCAGTGCTAGAGCGGACAGCGGAAAAGCCAAAAACATTCAGTACTTC.

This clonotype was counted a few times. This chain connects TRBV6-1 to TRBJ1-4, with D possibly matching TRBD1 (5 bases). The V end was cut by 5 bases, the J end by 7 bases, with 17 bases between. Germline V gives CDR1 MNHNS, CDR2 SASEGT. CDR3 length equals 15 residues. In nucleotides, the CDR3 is TGTGCCAGCAGTCGTGGGGGAGCGGGGAGTGAAAAACTGTTTTTT. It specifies CASSRGGAGSEKLFF.